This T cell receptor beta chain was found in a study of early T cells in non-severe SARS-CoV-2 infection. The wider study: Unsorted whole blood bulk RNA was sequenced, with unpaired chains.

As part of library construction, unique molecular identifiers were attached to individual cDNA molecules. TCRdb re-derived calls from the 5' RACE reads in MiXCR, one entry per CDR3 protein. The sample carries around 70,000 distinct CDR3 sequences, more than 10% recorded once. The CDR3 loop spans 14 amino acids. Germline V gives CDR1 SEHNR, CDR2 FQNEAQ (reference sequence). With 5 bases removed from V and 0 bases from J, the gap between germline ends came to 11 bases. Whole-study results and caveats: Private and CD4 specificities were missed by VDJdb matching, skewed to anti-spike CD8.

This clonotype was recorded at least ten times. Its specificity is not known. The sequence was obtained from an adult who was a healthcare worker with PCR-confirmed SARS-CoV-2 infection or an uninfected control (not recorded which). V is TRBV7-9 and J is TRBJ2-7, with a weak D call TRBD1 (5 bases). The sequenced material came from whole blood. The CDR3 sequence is CASSPRQGSYEQYF. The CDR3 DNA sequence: TGTGCCAGCAGCCCACGGCAGGGCTCCTACGAGCAGTACTTC.